This T cell receptor (beta chain) is from a study of control samples from healthy donors and cancer patients. The CDR3 has 18 residues. From germline, CDR1 is MNHEY and CDR2 SVGEGT. Trimming took off 5 bases at V and 0 bases at J, with 20 bases between the two ends. The table came from immunoSEQ multiplex PCR; TCRdb's copy has only in-frame clones and leaves some out. The table has about 130,000 clones, around nine tenths seen once. This chain joins TRBV6-2 or TRBV6-3 and TRBJ1-3; maybe TRBD1 (5 bases). This sequence was found in a man aged 18 to 29 in good health. Sequenced: blood. In DNA, the CDR3 is TGTGCCAGCAGTGCGATCGACAGAACGTACCTCTCTGGAAACACCATATATTTT. It is translated as CASSAIDRTYLSGNTIYF.